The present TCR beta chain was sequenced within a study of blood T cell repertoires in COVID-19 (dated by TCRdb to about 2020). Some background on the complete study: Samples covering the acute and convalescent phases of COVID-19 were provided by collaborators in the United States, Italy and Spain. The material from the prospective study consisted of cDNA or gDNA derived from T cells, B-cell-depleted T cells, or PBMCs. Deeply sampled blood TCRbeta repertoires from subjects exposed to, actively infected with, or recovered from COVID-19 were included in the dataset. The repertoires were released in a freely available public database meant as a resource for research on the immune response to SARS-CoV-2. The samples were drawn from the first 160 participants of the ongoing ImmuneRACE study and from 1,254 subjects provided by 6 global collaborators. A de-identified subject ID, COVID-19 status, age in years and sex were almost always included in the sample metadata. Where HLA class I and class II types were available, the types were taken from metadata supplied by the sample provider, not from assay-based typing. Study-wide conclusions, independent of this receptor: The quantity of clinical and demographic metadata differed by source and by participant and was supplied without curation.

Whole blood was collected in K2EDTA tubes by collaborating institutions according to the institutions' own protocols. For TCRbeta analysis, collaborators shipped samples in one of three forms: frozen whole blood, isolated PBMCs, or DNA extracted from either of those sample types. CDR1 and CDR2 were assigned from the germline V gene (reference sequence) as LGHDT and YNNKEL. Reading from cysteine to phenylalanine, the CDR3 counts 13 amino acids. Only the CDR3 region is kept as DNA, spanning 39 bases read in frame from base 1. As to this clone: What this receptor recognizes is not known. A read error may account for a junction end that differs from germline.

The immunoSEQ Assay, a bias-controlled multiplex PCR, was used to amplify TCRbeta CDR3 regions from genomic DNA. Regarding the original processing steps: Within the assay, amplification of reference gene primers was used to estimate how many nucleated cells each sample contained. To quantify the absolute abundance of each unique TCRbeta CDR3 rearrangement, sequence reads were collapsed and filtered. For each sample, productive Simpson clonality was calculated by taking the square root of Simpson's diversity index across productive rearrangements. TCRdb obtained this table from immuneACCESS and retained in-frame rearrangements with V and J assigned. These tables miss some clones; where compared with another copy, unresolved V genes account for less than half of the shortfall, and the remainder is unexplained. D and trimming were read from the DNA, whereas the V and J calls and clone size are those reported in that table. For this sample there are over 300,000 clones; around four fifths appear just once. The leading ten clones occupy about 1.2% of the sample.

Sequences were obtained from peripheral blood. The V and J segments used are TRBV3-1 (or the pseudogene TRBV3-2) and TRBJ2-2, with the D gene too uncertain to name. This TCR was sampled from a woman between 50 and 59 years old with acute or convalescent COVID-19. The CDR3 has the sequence CASSQDGTGELFF. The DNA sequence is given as TGTGCCAGCAGTCAAGACGGGACCGGGGAGCTGTTTTTT.